Below are 30 T cell receptor beta chains sequenced from a single sample in a study of cytomegalovirus exposure and HLA in healthy donors (TCRdb year 2017). Preparation of the library involved the immunoSEQ multiplex PCR assay. A mixture of 60 forward primers for TCR Vbeta segments and 13 reverse primers for TCR Jbeta segments was used in the multiplex PCR. Sourced from immuneACCESS, this table was stored by TCRdb with only in-frame sequences that have V and J called. A share of the clones is absent; for the studies checked, an unresolved V gene accounts for under half, and the remainder has no known explanation. The sample has about 73,000 clones on record, less than 85% of them singletons. The ten largest clones represent 1.1% of the sample. The source material was PBMCs. These receptor sequences come from a male donor in good health and CMV-seronegative.

The chain has TRBV6-5 and TRBJ1-2, with 9 bases that match TRBD1. The CDR3 has 12 amino acids. Germline lookup yields CDR1 MNHEY and CDR2 SVGAGI. V dropped 4 bases and J dropped 14; count of bases not matched to a gene: 8. The CDR3 spells CASSSLQGAKTF. In DNA, the CDR3 is TGTGCCAGCAGTTCACTACAGGGGGCTAAAACCTTC.

The V and J genes are TRBV19 and TRBJ2-7; 7 bases fit TRBD1. The CDR3 covers 14 residues. Looked up from germline, CDR1 is LNHDA and CDR2 is SQIVND (reference sequence). With 10 bases clipped from V and 3 bases from J, the junction kept 12 bases outside the gene matches. In DNA form, the CDR3 reads TGTGCCACCTCCAGACAGGGAACCTTCTACGAGCAGTACTTC. Its translation is CATSRQGTFYEQYF.

This clone was seen only once. The rearrangement links TRBV10-1 to TRBJ2-7; 12 bases agree with TRBD2. J was trimmed by 6 bases and V by 5 bases; bases with no gene match: 5. The CDR3 contains 14 residues. Per germline, CDR1 WNHNN and CDR2 SYGVQD (reference sequence). In nucleotides, the CDR3 is TGCGCCAGCAGTATGACTAGCGGGAGTGGCGAGCAGTACTTC. This gives the protein CASSMTSGSGEQYF.

The chain joins TRBV19 to TRBJ2-1; the match to TRBD2 covers 10 bases. After removal of 7 bases from V and 8 bases from J, the junction contained 14 bases not matched to a gene. Germline V CDR1 and CDR2: LNHDA, SQIVND (reference sequence). This CDR3 contains 16 residues. The CDR3 coding sequence is TGTGCCAGTACCACCTGGGGTAGCGGGGGGAGCTATGAGCAGTTCTTC. This translates into CASTTWGSGGSYEQFF.

V is TRBV7-2 and J is TRBJ1-2; D uncertain. V was pared by 5 bases and J by 7 bases, with 11 bases between. The V gene's germline CDR1 is SGHTA and CDR2 FQGNSA. This CDR3 has 12 amino acids. The CDR3 reads CASSLSIFGYTF. The CDR3, as DNA: TGTGCCAGCAGCCTCAGTATTTTTGGCTACACCTTC.

The chain carries TRBV29-1 and TRBJ1-1; 11 positions agree with TRBD1. This CDR3 spans 14 amino acids. The germline CDR1 and CDR2 sequences are SQVTM and ANQGSEA. With V trimmed by 8 bases and J by 4 bases, 9 bases remained unmatched. The CDR3 here is CSITAGTGGTEAFF. The CDR3 nucleotides are TGCAGCATCACCGCCGGGACAGGGGGCACTGAAGCTTTCTTT.

The rearrangement uses TRBV4-3 and TRBJ1-6, with 7 positions matching TRBD1. Germline CDR1 reads LGHNA; CDR2 reads YSLEER. The V gene end was trimmed by 1 base and the J gene end by 7 bases; junction bases not matched to a gene: 13. This CDR3 is built from 18 residues. The CDR3 bases are TGCGCCAGCAGCCAAGCTTACGCGACAGGGTTGAAGAATTCACCCCTCCACTTT. Translating gives CASSQAYATGLKNSPLHF.

V gene TRBV7-9 combines with J gene TRBJ1-1, with TRBD1 matching 8 bases. The CDR3 consists of 17 residues. Germline V gene lookup returns CDR1 SEHNR and CDR2 FQNEAQ (reference sequence). Germline trimming cut 3 bases from V and 1 base from J; bases unmatched to any gene: 10. CDR3 coding DNA: TGTGCCAGCAGCTTGGATGGGAGACAGGGGAAGAACACTGAAGCTTTCTTT. As protein: CASSLDGRQGKNTEAFF.

This chain joins TRBV29-1 and TRBJ1-1, with 8 bases matching TRBD1. Trimming took 6 bases from V and 5 from J; bases not matched to a gene: 5. This CDR3 spans 12 amino acids. CDR1 is SQVTM, CDR2 ANQGSEA, per germline. CDR3 sequence reads: CSVGQGETEAFF. The CDR3 DNA reads TGCAGCGTAGGACAGGGCGAAACTGAAGCTTTCTTT.

With respect to this clone: One junction end does not reproduce the germline sequence, and a read error may be involved. The rearrangement links TRBV4-3 to TRBJ1-2; D is unresolved. Germline CDR1 and CDR2: LGHNA and YSLEER. The CDR3 spans 15 residues. CDR3 amino acids: CASRLSDGSNSGYPF. CDR3 DNA sequence: TGCGCCAGCAGACTAAGCGACGGAAGCAACTCCGGCTACCCCTTC.

This chain connects TRBV29-1 to TRBJ1-1, with 8 bases matching TRBD1. Trimming at V came to 6 bases and at J to 3 bases, leaving 6 bases not matched to a gene. This CDR3 comprises 13 residues. The germline V gene has CDR1 SQVTM and CDR2 ANQGSEA. This CDR3 reads CSVPTGVDTEAFF. Here the CDR3 DNA reads TGCAGCGTCCCGACAGGGGTTGACACTGAAGCTTTCTTT.

The chain joins TRBV6-6 to TRBJ1-1; D is undetermined. Trimming left V 7 bases short and J 1 base short, with 13 bases between. The germline V gene has CDR1 MNHNY and CDR2 SVGAGI (reference sequence). The CDR3 runs 14 residues. CDR3 DNA: TGTGCCAGCATGGGTCAGAGAGGGAACACTGAAGCTTTCTTT. Translation: CASMGQRGNTEAFF.

This clone was observed once. The rearrangement uses TRBV2 and TRBJ1-1; D is perhaps TRBD1 (5 bases). V dropped 0 bases and J dropped 5 bases, with 10 bases sitting between them. The length of the CDR3 is 14 residues. CDR1 and CDR2 from the germline V gene are SNHLY and FYNNEI. Here the CDR3 DNA reads TGTGCCAGCAGTGAAGCGACCGGGGGGACTGAAGCTTTCTTT. Its translation is CASSEATGGTEAFF.

This chain joins TRBV11-2 and TRBJ1-1; tentatively, D is TRBD1 (6 bases). The V end was cut by 3 bases, the J end by 0 bases, with 11 bases between. Per germline, CDR1 SGHAT and CDR2 FQNNGV. The CDR3 runs to 15 residues. In nucleotides, the CDR3 is TGTGCCAGCAGCTTTAGACAGGCCCTGAACACTGAAGCTTTCTTT. Protein product: CASSFRQALNTEAFF. Based on the CDR3 plus reference TRBV11-2 and TRBJ1-1, the full variable domain is EAGVAQSPRYKIIEKRQSVAFWCNPISGHATLYWYQQILGQGPKLLIQFQNNGVVDDSQLPKDRFSAERLKGVDSTLKIQPAKLEDSAVYLCASSFRQALNTEAFFGQGTRLTVV.

This chain uses TRBV4-1 with TRBJ2-1; D might be TRBD2 (7 bases). CDR1 and CDR2 from the germline V gene are MGHRA and YSYEKL. V shed 4 bases and J shed 7 bases, with 14 bases lying between them. The CDR3 loop spans 14 amino acids. The CDR3 DNA is TGCGCCAGCAGCCTCTCCGGGGGGCTGAATGAGCAGTTCTTC. It is translated as CASSLSGGLNEQFF.

The rearrangement uses TRBV7-9 and TRBJ2-3; 14 positions agree with TRBD2. CDR3 length: 15 residues. The germline V gene encodes CDR1 SEHNR and CDR2 FQNEAQ (reference sequence). Germline trimming cut 5 bases from V and 4 bases from J; bases unmatched to any gene: 2. The CDR3, as DNA: TGTGCCAGCAGCCCGACTAGCGGGGGGGCAGATACGCAGTATTTT. It codes for CASSPTSGGADTQYF.

The chain couples TRBV13 to TRBJ1-1; D ambiguous. This CDR3 is built from 15 residues. Trimming cost V 2 bases and J 0 bases, with 10 bases left between them. The germline V gene has CDR1 PRHDT and CDR2 FYEKMQ (reference sequence). The CDR3 region has the DNA TGTGCCAGCAGCTTACTGGCCAGGTTGAACACTGAAGCTTTCTTT. Translated: CASSLLARLNTEAFF.

V and J are TRBV4-1 and TRBJ1-5; D unresolved. Between the trimmed V and J ends, which lost 6 bases and 4 bases, there was a span of 13 bases. Germline V gene sequence: CDR1 MGHRA, CDR2 YSYEKL. The CDR3 extends over 14 amino acids. This CDR3 reads CASSWNAGNQPQHF. CDR3 in DNA: TGCGCCAGCAGTTGGAACGCGGGTAATCAGCCCCAGCATTTT.

V is TRBV15 and J is TRBJ1-2; D is unclear. V lost 0 bases, J lost 4 bases, and 12 bases lay in between. Germline V CDR1 and CDR2: LNHNV, YYDKDF (reference sequence). The CDR3 runs to 15 residues. As DNA, the CDR3 is TGTGCCACCAGCAGAGAGGTTCGGAGTTCCTATGGCTACACCTTC. Translating it yields CATSREVRSSYGYTF.

The chain has TRBV6-5 and TRBJ2-5; the D gene is possibly TRBD2 (5 bases). Germline assignment: CDR1 MNHEY and CDR2 SVGAGI. Trimming took 6 bases from V and 7 from J, leaving 18 bases between them. CDR3 length: 14 amino acids. CDR3 region: CASRSPGSGGTQYF. CDR3 coding DNA: TGTGCCAGCAGATCCCCGGGGTCGGGTGGGACCCAGTACTTC.

This chain connects TRBV6-5 to TRBJ1-1; possible D gene TRBD1, 6 bases. The ends were cut back, 2 bases at V and 4 bases at J, with 17 bases in the middle. The germline gives CDR1 MNHEY, CDR2 SVGAGI. The CDR3 has 16 residues. CDR3 amino acids: CASSYEKGVRGTEAFF. Written as DNA, the CDR3 is TGTGCCAGCAGTTACGAAAAGGGGGTAAGGGGCACTGAAGCTTTCTTT.

V is TRBV19 and J is TRBJ1-1; D gene ambiguous. V lost 5 bases to trimming and J lost 4 bases, with 14 bases between them. The CDR3 spans 14 residues. The V gene's germline CDR1 is LNHDA and CDR2 SQIVND (reference sequence). CDR3 coding DNA: TGTGCCAGTAGTTTAGCCTCCAGAACCACTGAAGCTTTCTTT. Its protein is CASSLASRTTEAFF.

The chain carries TRBV6-5 and TRBJ1-2, with D uncertain. CDR1 is MNHEY and CDR2 is SVGAGI in the germline V gene. The CDR3 has 14 amino acids. V was shortened by 7 bases and J by 0 bases, with 12 bases between the two germline ends. CDR3 in amino acids: CASTQAMTNYGYTF. The CDR3 DNA reads as TGTGCCAGCACCCAAGCGATGACTAACTATGGCTACACCTTC.

A word on this clone: The junction departs from the called germline gene at one end, perhaps through a read error. V gene TRBV7-7 combines with J gene TRBJ2-5; 9 bases fit TRBD1. The CDR3 is made up of 15 amino acids. Germline-derived CDR1 and CDR2 are SSHAT and FNYEAQ (reference sequence). Here the CDR3 reads CASSPDRGGAETQYF. CDR3 DNA: TGTGCTAGCAGCCCAGACAGGGGGGGGGCGGAGACCCAGTACTTC.

This clone was seen only once. This chain uses TRBV18 with TRBJ1-2; maybe TRBD1 (5 bases). The CDR3 is made up of 14 amino acids. Trimming removed 1 base at V and 8 bases at J, with 14 bases between. CDR1 KGHSH and CDR2 LQKENI come from the germline V gene. The CDR3 loop is CASSPRGELRGYTF. As DNA, the CDR3 is TGTGCCAGCTCACCACGGGGGGAATTGAGAGGCTACACCTTC.

The chain combines TRBV5-1 with TRBJ2-7, with 8 bases that match TRBD1. The germline V gene encodes CDR1 SGHRS and CDR2 YFSETQ. The CDR3 extends over 12 amino acids. The V segment lost 4 bases and the J segment 6 bases; nucleotides outside the gene matches: 3. The CDR3 loop reads CASSPTGAEQYF. The DNA of the CDR3 is TGCGCCAGCAGCCCGACAGGGGCCGAGCAGTACTTC. Combining the CDR3 with reference TRBV5-1 and TRBJ2-7 gives the whole variable domain KAGVTQTPRYLIKTRGQQVTLSCSPISGHRSVSWYQQTPGQGLQFLFEYFSETQRNKGNFPGRFSGRQFSNSRSEMNVSTLELGDSALYLCASSPTGAEQYFGPGTRLTVT.

The chain employs TRBV6-5 and TRBJ2-6; D call uncertain. Germline V CDR1 and CDR2: MNHEY, SVGAGI. Trimming left V 6 bases short and J 1 base short, with 10 bases between. The CDR3 has 15 residues. The CDR3 loop is CASSSPFSGANVLTF. CDR3 nucleotide sequence: TGTGCCAGCAGCTCCCCCTTTTCTGGGGCCAACGTCCTGACTTTC.

There are a few counts of this clone. This chain uses TRBV6-1 with TRBJ2-5; D not resolved. The V gene lost 6 bases and the J gene lost 2 bases, with 16 bases spanning the gap. Germline V gene data show CDR1 as MNHNS and CDR2 as SASEGT. This CDR3 has 15 amino acids. The CDR3 DNA sequence: TGTGCCAGCAGCCCTAGTTCATCCCTACAAGAGACCCAGTACTTC. This encodes CASSPSSSLQETQYF.

The gene calls are TRBV2 and TRBJ1-2; TRBD1 aligns across 10 bases. J was trimmed by 6 bases and V by 4 bases; bases with no gene match: 2. Germline CDR1 and CDR2: SNHLY and FYNNEI. This CDR3 region has 13 residues. As DNA, the CDR3 is TGTGCCAGCAGTGCGGACAGGGGGAATGGCTACACCTTC. Protein product: CASSADRGNGYTF.

This clone showed up just once. The gene calls are TRBV5-4 and TRBJ2-7; possible D gene TRBD2, 6 bases. Trimming stripped 6 bases from V and 6 bases from J, with 19 bases between. The germline gives CDR1 SGHNT, CDR2 YYREEE (reference sequence). CDR3 length equals 14 residues. CDR3 nucleotides: TGTGCCAGCACCCCCGGAGGGTCAGTCTTCGAGCAGTACTTC. Translation gives CASTPGGSVFEQYF. The entire variable domain, with the rest obtained from reference TRBV5-4 and TRBJ2-7, is as follows: ETGVTQSPTHLIKTRGQQVTLRCSSQSGHNTVSWYQQALGQGPQFIFQYYREEENGRGNFPPRFSGLQFPNYSSELNVNALELDDSALYLCASTPGGSVFEQYFGPGTRLTVT.